The 8 T cell receptor beta chains in this list originate from one sample, sequenced in a study of cytomegalovirus exposure and HLA in healthy donors. TCRdb's table, derived via immunoSEQ multiplex PCR, lists solely in-frame clones and lacks some. The data show more than 95,000 clones, 95% to 96% seen once. Sequenced: PBMCs. These receptors were collected from a man younger than 30 in good health and CMV-seronegative.

This clone was counted once. The chain has TRBV7-9 and TRBJ2-7; the D gene is possibly TRBD1 (5 bases). The V end lost 5 bases, the J end lost 0 bases, and 11 bases lay between the germline ends. CDR1 and CDR2 from the germline V gene are SEHNR and FQNEAQ (reference sequence). The CDR3 sequence is 14 residues long. As DNA, the CDR3 is TGTGCCAGCAGCCACGACAGTTACTCCTACGAGCAGTACTTC. Translating gives CASSHDSYSYEQYF.

The CDR3 protein is CASSLDTEAFF. The CDR3 nucleotides are TGTGCCAGCTCGCTAGACACTGAAGCTTTCTTT. The rearrangement joins TRBV18 to TRBJ1-1; no firm D call. V was pared by 6 bases and J by 3 bases, with 5 bases between. The CDR3 has 11 residues. Germline V gene lookup returns CDR1 KGHSH and CDR2 LQKENI.

The CDR3 region has the DNA TGTGCCAGCAGTTTATATACAGGGCTGAACGAGCAGTACTTC. Amino acid sequence: CASSLYTGLNEQYF. The V call is TRBV28, the J call TRBJ2-7; possibly TRBD1 for D (6 bases). There are 14 residues in the CDR3. Germline assignment: CDR1 MDHEN and CDR2 SYDVKM. Trimming took off 1 base at V and 5 bases at J, with 12 bases between the two ends.

The chain has TRBV29-1 and TRBJ2-7, with TRBD2 matching over 8 bases. The germline V gene has CDR1 SQVTM and CDR2 ANQGSEA. V was clipped by 6 bases and J by 3 bases; unmatched bases: 13. The CDR3 runs 15 residues. The CDR3 spells CSVRSSASGHYEQYF. CDR3 DNA: TGCAGCGTCCGCTCCTCCGCTAGCGGGCACTACGAGCAGTACTTC.

The chain employs TRBV7-2 and TRBJ2-1; D might be TRBD1 (5 bases). CDR1 is SGHTA and CDR2 is FQGNSA in the germline V gene. Trimming removed 0 bases from V and 2 bases from J, with 14 bases in between. The CDR3 is made up of 17 amino acids. The CDR3 here is CASSLALDRGPYNEQFF. The CDR3 bases are TGTGCCAGCAGCTTAGCATTAGATAGGGGCCCCTACAATGAGCAGTTCTTC.

This sequence joins TRBV27 and TRBJ1-5; 7 nucleotides agree with TRBD1. Germline values: CDR1 MNHEY, CDR2 SMNVEV (reference sequence). V shed 4 bases and J 5 bases; nucleotides not matched to a gene: 5. This CDR3 is 14 amino acids long. CDR3 region: CASSSTQGDQPQHF. CDR3 DNA: TGTGCCAGCAGTTCGACTCAGGGGGATCAGCCCCAGCATTTT.

The CDR3 sequence is CASSDIPLSGVGETQYF. In DNA form, the CDR3 reads TGTGCCAGCAGCGATATACCTCTATCGGGAGTAGGAGAGACCCAGTACTTC. This chain uses TRBV7-8 with TRBJ2-5; tentative D call: TRBD2 (6 bases). Germline V lookup: CDR1 SGHVS, CDR2 FQNEAQ. The CDR3 covers 17 residues. V gave up 5 bases and J gave up 4 bases, with 23 bases separating them.

The CDR3 is CASSRKIRAGGGDTQYF. As DNA, the CDR3 is TGTGCCAGCAGCCGAAAAATACGAGCGGGAGGGGGAGATACGCAGTATTTT. The chain couples TRBV5-6 to TRBJ2-3; 10 nucleotides agree with TRBD2. The V and J ends lost 4 bases and 5 bases, in that order; junction bases with no gene match: 13. The germline gives CDR1 SGHDT, CDR2 YYEEEE. This CDR3 spans 17 amino acids.